This T cell receptor beta chain was found in a study of cytomegalovirus exposure and HLA in healthy donors. The CDR3 runs 14 residues. Looked up from germline, CDR1 is WSHSY and CDR2 is SAAADI. V was cut by 8 bases and J by 12 bases, with 23 bases left in between. 13 Jbeta primers and 60 Vbeta primers were used for the PCR. The table came from immunoSEQ multiplex PCR; TCRdb's copy has only in-frame clones and leaves some out. Seen here are 100,000 to 150,000 clones, approximately 83% observed once, and the top ten hold roughly 1.2%. Sequences were obtained from PBMCs. The receptor was isolated from a girl aged 2 to 9 in good health and CMV-seronegative. The chain combines TRBV10-2 with TRBJ2-1, with D perhaps matching TRBD1 (6 bases). Here the CDR3 DNA reads TGCGCCAGCGGGCGACAACAGGGCGTCGATGCGCAGTTCTTC. Translation gives CASGRQQGVDAQFF.